This T cell receptor beta chain was retrieved from a study of early T cells in non-severe SARS-CoV-2 infection. About the study: The input, bulk RNA from unsorted whole blood, was sequenced, and chains were unpaired.

This clonotype was observed a few times. Unique molecular identifiers were added to individual cDNA molecules. TCRdb analysed the 5' RACE reads with MiXCR anew, one entry per CDR3 protein. The repertoire holds 50,000 or so distinct CDR3 sequences, with 8% as singletons. Trimming shortened V by 0 bases and J by 1 base, and 9 bases separated the two germline ends. CDR1 is SGHNT, CDR2 YYREEE, per germline (reference sequence). This CDR3 has 15 amino acids. The V call is TRBV5-4, the J call TRBJ2-3, with D unclear. The specimen was whole blood. The sequence was obtained from an adult who was a healthcare worker with PCR-confirmed SARS-CoV-2 infection or an uninfected control (not recorded which). Written as DNA, the CDR3 is TGTGCCAGCAGCTTGGGGTACAGCCGCACAGATACGCAGTATTTT. Translating it yields CASSLGYSRTDTQYF.